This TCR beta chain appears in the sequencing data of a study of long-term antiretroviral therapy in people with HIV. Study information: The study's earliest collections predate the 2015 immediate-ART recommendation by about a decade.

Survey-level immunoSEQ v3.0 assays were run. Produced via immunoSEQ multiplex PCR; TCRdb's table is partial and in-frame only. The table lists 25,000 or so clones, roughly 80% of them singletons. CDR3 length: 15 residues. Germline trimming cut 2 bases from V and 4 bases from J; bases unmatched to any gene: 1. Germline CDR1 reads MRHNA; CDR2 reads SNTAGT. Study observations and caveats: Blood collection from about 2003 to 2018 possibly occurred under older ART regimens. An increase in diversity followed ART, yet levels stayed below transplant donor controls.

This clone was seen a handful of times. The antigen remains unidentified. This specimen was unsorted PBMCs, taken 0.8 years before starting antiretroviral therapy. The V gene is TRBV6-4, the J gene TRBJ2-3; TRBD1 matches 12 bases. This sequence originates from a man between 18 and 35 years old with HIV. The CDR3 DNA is TGTGCCAGCAGTGACGGGACAGGGGGCGCAGATACGCAGTATTTT. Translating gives CASSDGTGGADTQYF.